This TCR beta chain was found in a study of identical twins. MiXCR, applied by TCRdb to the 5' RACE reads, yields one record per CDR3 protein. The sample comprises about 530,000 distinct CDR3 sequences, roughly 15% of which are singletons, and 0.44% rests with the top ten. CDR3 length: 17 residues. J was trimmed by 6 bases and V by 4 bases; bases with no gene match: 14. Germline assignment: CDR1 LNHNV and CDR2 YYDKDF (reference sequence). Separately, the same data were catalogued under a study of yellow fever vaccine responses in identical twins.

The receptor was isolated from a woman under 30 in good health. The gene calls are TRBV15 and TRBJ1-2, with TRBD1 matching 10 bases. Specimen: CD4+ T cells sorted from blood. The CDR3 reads CATSTDRGRFLPHGYTF. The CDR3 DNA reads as TGTGCCACCAGCACCGACAGGGGGCGCTTCCTTCCTCATGGCTACACCTTC.